One and the same sample provided the 13 T cell receptor beta chains below, sequenced in a study of post-analysis software for immune sequencing data. Study-level results: Controls showed lower frequencies than patients for roughly five TRBV segments, and TRBV5-6, TRBV5-1 and TRBV20-1 were among these.

These receptors' targets are unknown. Included in the TCR beta cDNA libraries were unique molecular identifiers. Each CDR3 protein gets one entry after TCRdb re-called the PCR reads with MiXCR. Of about 770,000 distinct CDR3 sequences in the sample, roughly 46% were seen once. Sequencing was carried out using blood. The receptors shown here come from a girl aged 5-17 years with multiple sclerosis.

This clonotype was observed a few times. The rearrangement links TRBV20-1 to TRBJ2-1; D possibly corresponds to TRBD1 (6 bases). Germline assignment: CDR1 DFQATT and CDR2 SNEGSKA (reference sequence). V gave up 0 bases and J gave up 4 bases, with 13 bases separating them. The CDR3 covers 15 residues. CDR3 bases: TGCAGTGCTAGAGATCCCCAGGGGAAGTACAATGAGCAGTTCTTC. Residues: CSARDPQGKYNEQFF.

The chain is built from TRBV12-3 or TRBV12-4 and TRBJ1-6; D uncertain. The CDR3 has 13 amino acids. Trimming took off 6 bases at V and 9 bases at J, with 12 bases between the two ends. The CDR3 protein is CASSGRFTSPLHF. CDR3 DNA sequence: TGTGCCAGCAGCGGACGGTTTACTTCACCCCTCCACTTT.

The rearrangement uses TRBV20-1 and TRBJ2-7, with a possible D match to TRBD2 (7 bases). The germline V gene encodes CDR1 DFQATT and CDR2 SNEGSKA (reference sequence). The CDR3 runs 14 residues. V dropped 6 bases and J dropped 3 bases, with 18 bases sitting between them. This chain's CDR3 is CSANSGSRGYEQYF. The CDR3 nucleotides are TGCAGTGCAAATAGCGGGTCCAGGGGCTACGAGCAGTACTTC.

This clonotype was observed a single time. V usage is TRBV4-3 and J usage is TRBJ1-5; D not resolved. There are 14 residues in the CDR3. Trimming took off 1 base at V and 7 bases at J, with 11 bases between the two ends. The germline gives CDR1 LGHNA, CDR2 YSLEER. CDR3 DNA sequence: TGCGCCAGCAGCCAAGGGCAAGGGAGGCAGCCCCAGCATTTT. Residues: CASSQGQGRQPQHF.

The rearrangement uses TRBV20-1 and TRBJ2-3, with a tentative D call TRBD1 (5 bases). The length of the CDR3 is 14 residues. The V end was cut by 6 bases, the J end by 0 bases, with 13 bases between. Germline CDR1 and CDR2: DFQATT and SNEGSKA (reference sequence). CDR3 residues: CSAQNRTSTDTQYF. The CDR3 nucleotides are TGCAGTGCCCAAAACAGGACAAGCACAGATACGCAGTATTTT.

CDR3 DNA sequence: TGTGCACAGGGCGTTTCTAACTATGGCTACACCTTC. Translating it yields CAQGVSNYGYTF. The chain recombines TRBV30 with TRBJ1-2; perhaps TRBD1 as D (6 bases). CDR3 length equals 12 residues. Germline V gene sequence: CDR1 GTSNPN, CDR2 SVGIG (reference sequence). Based on the CDR3 plus reference TRBV30 and TRBJ1-2, the full variable domain is SQTIHQWPATLVQPVGSPLSLECTVEGTSNPNLYWYRQAAGRGLQLLFYSVGIGQISSEVPQNLSASRPQDRQFILSSKKLLLSDSGFYLCAQGVSNYGYTFGSGTRLTVV.

The V and J genes are TRBV28 and TRBJ2-3; D is ambiguous. Trimming shortened V by 2 bases and J by 4 bases, and 10 bases separated the two germline ends. Looked up from germline, CDR1 is MDHEN and CDR2 is SYDVKM. This CDR3 region has 14 residues. CDR3 region: CASSLGIRADTQYF. Written as DNA, the CDR3 is TGTGCCAGCAGTTTAGGGATACGGGCAGATACGCAGTATTTT.

The gene calls are TRBV7-9 and TRBJ2-4; TRBD2 matches at 10 bases. CDR1 and CDR2 (germline): SEHNR, FQNEAQ (reference sequence). This CDR3 has 16 residues. Trimming at V came to 5 bases and at J to 0 bases, leaving 4 bases not matched to a gene. The CDR3 sequence is CASSQREGEAKNIQYF. DNA for the CDR3: TGTGCCAGCAGCCAGCGGGAGGGCGAAGCCAAAAACATTCAGTACTTC.

V usage is TRBV20-1 and J usage is TRBJ1-5; D not certain. The CDR3 length is 13 residues. CDR1 and CDR2 (germline): DFQATT, SNEGSKA (reference sequence). Deletions cut 8 bases from V and 4 bases from J, with 15 bases between. CDR3 amino acids: CSSVGQLNQPQHF. DNA of the CDR3: TGCAGTTCGGTCGGGCAGCTTAATCAGCCCCAGCATTTT.

This clonotype occurred a few times. The V call is TRBV4-3, the J call TRBJ1-2; D not resolved. The germline V and J ends were trimmed by 4 bases and 5 bases, with 17 bases remaining between them. Germline loops: CDR1 LGHNA, CDR2 YSLEER. This CDR3 has 15 amino acids. In DNA form, the CDR3 reads TGCGCCAGCAGCCTGGTCCAGTCTGGGAGTTATGGCTACACCTTC. Amino acids: CASSLVQSGSYGYTF.

This chain connects TRBV24-1 to TRBJ2-1; 8 bases line up with TRBD2. J lost 2 bases, V lost 3 bases, and 2 bases had no gene match. The CDR3 is made up of 15 amino acids. Germline V CDR1 and CDR2: KGHDR, SFDVKD. CDR3 nucleotide sequence: TGTGCCACCAGTGATGGCGGGGGGCCCTACAATGAGCAGTTCTTC. Its protein is CATSDGGGPYNEQFF.

CDR3 nucleotide sequence: TGTGCCAGCAGCAGAGGACCGGTACAAGAGACCCAGTACTTC. Encoded protein: CASSRGPVQETQYF. This chain uses TRBV7-2 with TRBJ2-4; D is unresolved. The end of the DNA fits TRBJ2-5 better, so the J call may be wrong. The CDR3 has 14 residues. In germline, CDR1 is SGHTA, CDR2 FQGNSA.

DNA of the CDR3: TGCAGCGTTTGCTGGGGGGTCCACGAGCAGTACTTC. The encoded protein is CSVCWGVHEQYF. This chain connects TRBV29-1 to TRBJ2-7; a weak D match, TRBD2 (6 bases). The CDR3 extends over 12 amino acids. CDR1 and CDR2 (germline): SQVTM, ANQGSEA. V lost 5 bases and J lost 5, with 13 bases in between.